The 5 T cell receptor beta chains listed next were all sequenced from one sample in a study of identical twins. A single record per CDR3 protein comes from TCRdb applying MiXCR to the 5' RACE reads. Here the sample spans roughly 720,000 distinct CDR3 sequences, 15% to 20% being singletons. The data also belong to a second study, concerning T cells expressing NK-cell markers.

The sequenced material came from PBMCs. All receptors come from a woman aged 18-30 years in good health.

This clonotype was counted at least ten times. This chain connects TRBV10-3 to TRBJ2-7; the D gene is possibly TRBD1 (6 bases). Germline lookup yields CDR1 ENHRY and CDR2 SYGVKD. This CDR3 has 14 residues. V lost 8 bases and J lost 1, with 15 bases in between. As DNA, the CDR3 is TGTGCCATCGGGGCCCCCGACAGGTCCTACGAGCAGTACTTC. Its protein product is CAIGAPDRSYEQYF.

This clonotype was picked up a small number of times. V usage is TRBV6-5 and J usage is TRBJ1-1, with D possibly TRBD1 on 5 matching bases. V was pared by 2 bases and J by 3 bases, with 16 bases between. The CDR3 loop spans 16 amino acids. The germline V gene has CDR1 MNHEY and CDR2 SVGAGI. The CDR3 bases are TGTGCCAGCAGTTACAGGGTATCAGGGAGGGACACTGAAGCTTTCTTT. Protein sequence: CASSYRVSGRDTEAFF.

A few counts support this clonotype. The chain's CDR3 is CSFTRGHQNTEAFF. CDR3 sequence (DNA): TGCAGCTTCACTCGCGGACATCAGAACACTGAAGCTTTCTTT. The rearrangement uses TRBV29-1 and TRBJ1-1; TRBD1 is a possible D gene (5 bases). Trimming removed 8 bases at V and 1 base at J, with 17 bases between. CDR1 SQVTM and CDR2 ANQGSEA come from the germline V gene. The CDR3 consists of 14 residues. Full variable domain (outside the CDR3, taken from reference TRBV29-1 and TRBJ1-1): SAVISQKPSRDICQRGTSLTIQCQVDSQVTMMFWYRQQPGQSLTLIATANQGSEATYESGFVIDKFPISRPNLTFSTLTVSNMSPEDSSIYLCSFTRGHQNTEAFFGQGTRLTVV.

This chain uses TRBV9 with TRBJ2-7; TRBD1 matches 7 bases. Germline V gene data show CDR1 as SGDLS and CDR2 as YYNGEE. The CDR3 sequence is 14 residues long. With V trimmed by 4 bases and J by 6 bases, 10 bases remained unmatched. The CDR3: CASSPVRTGGEQYF. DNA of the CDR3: TGTGCCAGCAGCCCCGTGCGGACAGGTGGCGAGCAGTACTTC.

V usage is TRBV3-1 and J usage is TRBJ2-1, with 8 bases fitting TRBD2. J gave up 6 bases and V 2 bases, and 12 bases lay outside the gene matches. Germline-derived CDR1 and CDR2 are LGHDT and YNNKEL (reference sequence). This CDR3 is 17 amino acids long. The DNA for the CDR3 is TGTGCCAGCAGCCAATTTAATTCACTAGCGGTTACCAATGAGCAGTTCTTC. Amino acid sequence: CASSQFNSLAVTNEQFF.